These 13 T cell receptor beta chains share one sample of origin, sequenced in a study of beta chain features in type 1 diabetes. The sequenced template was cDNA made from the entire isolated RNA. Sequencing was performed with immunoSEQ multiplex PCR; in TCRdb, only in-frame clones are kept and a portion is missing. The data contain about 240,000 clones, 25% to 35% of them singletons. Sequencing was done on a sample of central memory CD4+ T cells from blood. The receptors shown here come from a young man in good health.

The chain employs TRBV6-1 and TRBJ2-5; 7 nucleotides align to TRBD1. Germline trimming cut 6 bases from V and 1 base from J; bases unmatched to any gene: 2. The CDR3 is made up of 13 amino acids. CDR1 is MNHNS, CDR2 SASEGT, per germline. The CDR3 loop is CASSTGVQETQYF. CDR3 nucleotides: TGTGCCAGCAGCACAGGGGTCCAAGAGACCCAGTACTTC.

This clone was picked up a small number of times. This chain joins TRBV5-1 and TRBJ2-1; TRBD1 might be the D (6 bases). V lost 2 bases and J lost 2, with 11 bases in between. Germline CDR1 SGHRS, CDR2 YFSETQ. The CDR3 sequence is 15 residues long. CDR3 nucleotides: TGCGCCAGCAGCTTAACCGGGACACCCTACAATGAGCAGTTCTTC. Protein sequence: CASSLTGTPYNEQFF.

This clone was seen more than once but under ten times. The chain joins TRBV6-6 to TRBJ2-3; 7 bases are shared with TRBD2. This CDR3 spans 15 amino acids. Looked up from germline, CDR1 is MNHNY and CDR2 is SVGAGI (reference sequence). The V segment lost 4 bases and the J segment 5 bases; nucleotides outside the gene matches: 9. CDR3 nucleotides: TGTGCCAGCAGTTTACAGACCCGGGGGGTAGATACGCAGTATTTT. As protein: CASSLQTRGVDTQYF.

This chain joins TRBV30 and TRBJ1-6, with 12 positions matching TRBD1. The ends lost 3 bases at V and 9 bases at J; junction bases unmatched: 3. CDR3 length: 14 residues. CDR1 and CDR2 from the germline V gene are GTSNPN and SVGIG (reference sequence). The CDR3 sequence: CAWRPGQGASPLHF. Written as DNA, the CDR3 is TGTGCCTGGAGACCGGGACAGGGGGCTTCACCCCTCCACTTT.

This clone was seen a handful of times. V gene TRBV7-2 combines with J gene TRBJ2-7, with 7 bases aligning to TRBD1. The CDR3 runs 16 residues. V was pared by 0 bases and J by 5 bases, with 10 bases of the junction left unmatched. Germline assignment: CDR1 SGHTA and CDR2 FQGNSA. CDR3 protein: CASSLANPAGGDEQYF. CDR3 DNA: TGTGCCAGCAGCTTAGCCAACCCGGCAGGGGGAGACGAGCAGTACTTC.

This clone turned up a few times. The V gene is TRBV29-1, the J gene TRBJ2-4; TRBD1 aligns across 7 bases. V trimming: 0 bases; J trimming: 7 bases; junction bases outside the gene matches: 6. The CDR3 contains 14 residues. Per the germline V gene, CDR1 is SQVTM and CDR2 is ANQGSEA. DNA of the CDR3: TGCAGCGTTGAAGAACAGGCCAGGGGGAACATTCAGTACTTC. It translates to CSVEEQARGNIQYF.

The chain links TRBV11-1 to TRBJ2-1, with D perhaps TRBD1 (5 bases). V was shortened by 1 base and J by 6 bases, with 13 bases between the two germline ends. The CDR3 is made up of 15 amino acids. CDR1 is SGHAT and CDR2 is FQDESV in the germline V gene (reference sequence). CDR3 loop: CASSLGQPAINEQFF. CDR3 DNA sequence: TGTGCCAGCAGCTTAGGACAGCCGGCGATCAATGAGCAGTTCTTC. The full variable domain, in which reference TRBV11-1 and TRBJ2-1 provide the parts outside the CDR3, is EAEVAQSPRYKITEKSQAVAFWCDPISGHATLYWYRQILGQGPELLVQFQDESVVDDSQLPKDRFSAERLKGVDSTLKIQPAELGDSAMYLCASSLGQPAINEQFFGPGTRLTVL.

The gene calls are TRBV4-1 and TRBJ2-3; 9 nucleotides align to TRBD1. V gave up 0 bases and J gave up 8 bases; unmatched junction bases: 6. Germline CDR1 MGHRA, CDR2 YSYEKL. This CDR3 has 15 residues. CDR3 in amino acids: CASSQEGTGTGTQYF. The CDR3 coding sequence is TGCGCCAGCAGCCAAGAGGGGACAGGGACGGGTACGCAGTATTTT.

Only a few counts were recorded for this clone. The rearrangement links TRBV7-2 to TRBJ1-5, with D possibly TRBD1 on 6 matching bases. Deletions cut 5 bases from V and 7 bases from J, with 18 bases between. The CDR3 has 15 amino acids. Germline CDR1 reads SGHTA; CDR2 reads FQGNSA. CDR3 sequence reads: CASSLRGGARQPQHF. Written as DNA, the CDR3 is TGTGCCAGCAGCCTTCGAGGGGGGGCCAGGCAGCCCCAGCATTTT.

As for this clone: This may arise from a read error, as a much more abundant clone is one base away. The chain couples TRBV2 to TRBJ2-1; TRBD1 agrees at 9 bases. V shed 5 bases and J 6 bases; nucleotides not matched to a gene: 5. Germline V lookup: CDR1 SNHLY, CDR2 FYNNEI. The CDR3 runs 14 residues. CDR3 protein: CASSKDRGGNEQFF. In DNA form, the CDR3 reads TGTGCCAGCAGTAAGGACAGGGGTGGCAATGAGCAGTTCTTC. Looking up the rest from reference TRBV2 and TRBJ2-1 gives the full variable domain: EPEVTQTPSHQVTQMGQEVILRCVPISNHLYFYWYRQILGQKVEFLVSFYNNEISEKSEIFDDQFSVERPDGSNFTLKIRSTKLEDSAMYFCASSKDRGGNEQFFGPGTRLTVL.

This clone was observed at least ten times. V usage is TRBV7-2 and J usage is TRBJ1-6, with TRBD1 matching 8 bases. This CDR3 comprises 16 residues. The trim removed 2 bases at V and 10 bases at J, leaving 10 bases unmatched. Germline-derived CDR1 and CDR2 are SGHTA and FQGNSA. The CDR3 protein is CASSLIGGDRTSPLHF. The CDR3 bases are TGTGCCAGCAGCTTAATCGGTGGGGACAGGACGTCACCCCTCCACTTT.

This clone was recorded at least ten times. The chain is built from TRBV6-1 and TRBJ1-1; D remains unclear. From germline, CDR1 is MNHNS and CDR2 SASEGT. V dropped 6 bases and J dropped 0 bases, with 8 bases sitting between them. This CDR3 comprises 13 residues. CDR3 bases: TGTGCCAGCAGCGCCTTTCTGAACACTGAAGCTTTCTTT. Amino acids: CASSAFLNTEAFF.

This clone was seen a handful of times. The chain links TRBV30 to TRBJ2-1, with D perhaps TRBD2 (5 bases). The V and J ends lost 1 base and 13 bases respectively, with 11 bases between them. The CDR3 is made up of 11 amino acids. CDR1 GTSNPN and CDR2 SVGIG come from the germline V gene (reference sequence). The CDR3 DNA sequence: TGTGCCTGGAGTGACGGACTTGCTCAGTTCTTC. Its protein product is CAWSDGLAQFF. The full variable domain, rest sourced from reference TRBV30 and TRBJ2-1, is SQTIHQWPATLVQPVGSPLSLECTVEGTSNPNLYWYRQAAGRGLQLLFYSVGIGQISSEVPQNLSASRPQDRQFILSSKKLLLSDSGFYLCAWSDGLAQFFGPGTRLTVL.